This T cell receptor beta chain derives from a study of shared clonotypes between healthy human individuals. Study-level background: The cohort comprised a couple of women and a few men. Their ages spanned 18 to 49 years. Each donor had three CD4 naive, three CD4 memory, two CD8 naive and one CD8 memory plate.

Each subset's genomic DNA was split evenly across several immunoSEQ plates. Profiled with immunoSEQ multiplex PCR; TCRdb holds only in-frame clones, not every one. The sample holds hundreds of thousands of clones, approximately 79% seen once. Regarding this clone: Antigen unknown.

Findings and limits, study-wide: Among four donors, approximately 5.4% of naive CD4 clonotypes were found in common.

The source is a woman aged 25 to 39 in good health. Sample: memory CD4+ T cells sorted from blood. Sample subset: CD45RA-negative fraction.

DNA for the CDR3: TGTGCCAGCAGCTTGGGACAGACCACCGGGGAGCTGTTTTTT. Its translation: CASSLGQTTGELFF. This chain connects TRBV5-4 to TRBJ2-2, with a tentative D call TRBD1 (5 bases). Trimming took 0 bases from V and 4 from J, leaving 7 bases between them. Germline values: CDR1 SGHNT, CDR2 YYREEE (reference sequence). This CDR3 is 14 amino acids long.